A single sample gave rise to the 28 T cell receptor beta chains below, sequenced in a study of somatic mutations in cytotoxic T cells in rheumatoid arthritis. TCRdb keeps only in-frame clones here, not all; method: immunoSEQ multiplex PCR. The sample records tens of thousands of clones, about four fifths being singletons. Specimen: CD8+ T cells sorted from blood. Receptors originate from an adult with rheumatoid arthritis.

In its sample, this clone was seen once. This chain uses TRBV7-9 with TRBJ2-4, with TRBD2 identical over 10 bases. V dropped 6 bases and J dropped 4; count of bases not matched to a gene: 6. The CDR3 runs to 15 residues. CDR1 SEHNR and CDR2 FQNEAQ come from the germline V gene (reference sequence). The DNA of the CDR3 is TGTGCCAGCAGTCTAGCGGGAGTGGGGAAAAACATTCAGTACTTC. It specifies CASSLAGVGKNIQYF.

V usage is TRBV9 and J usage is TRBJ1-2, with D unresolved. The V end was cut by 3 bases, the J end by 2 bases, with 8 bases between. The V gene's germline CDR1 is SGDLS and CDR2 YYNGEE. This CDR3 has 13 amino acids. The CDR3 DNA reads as TGTGCCAGCAGCGGGAGCCCCAACTATGGCTACACCTTC. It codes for CASSGSPNYGYTF.

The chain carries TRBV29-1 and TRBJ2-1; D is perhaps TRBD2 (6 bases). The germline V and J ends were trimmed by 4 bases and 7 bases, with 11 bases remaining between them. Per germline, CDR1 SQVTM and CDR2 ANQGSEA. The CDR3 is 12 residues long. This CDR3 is CSVGAGRNEQFF. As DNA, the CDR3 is TGCAGCGTTGGGGCGGGGAGGAATGAGCAGTTCTTC.

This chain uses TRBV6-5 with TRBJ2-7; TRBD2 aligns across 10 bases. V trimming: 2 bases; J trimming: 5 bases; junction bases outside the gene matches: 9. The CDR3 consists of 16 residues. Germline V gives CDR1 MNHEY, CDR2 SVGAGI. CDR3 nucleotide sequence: TGTGCCAGCAGTTACGCCTCCGCTAGCGGGAGCGACGAGCAGTACTTC. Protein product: CASSYASASGSDEQYF.

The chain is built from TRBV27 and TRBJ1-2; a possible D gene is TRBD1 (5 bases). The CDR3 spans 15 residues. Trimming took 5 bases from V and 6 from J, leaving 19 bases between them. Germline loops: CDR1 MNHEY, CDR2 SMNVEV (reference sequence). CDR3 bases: TGTGCCAGCAGTCCGTTCGCCGGGGCGCGGGATGGCTACACCTTC. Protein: CASSPFAGARDGYTF.

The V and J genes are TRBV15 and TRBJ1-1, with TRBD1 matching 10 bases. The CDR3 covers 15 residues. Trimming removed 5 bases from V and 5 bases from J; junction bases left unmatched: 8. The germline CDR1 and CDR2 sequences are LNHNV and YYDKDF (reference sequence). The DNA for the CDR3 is TGTGCCACCAGCCCTCGACAGGGGGCGAGGACTGAAGCTTTCTTT. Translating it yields CATSPRQGARTEAFF.

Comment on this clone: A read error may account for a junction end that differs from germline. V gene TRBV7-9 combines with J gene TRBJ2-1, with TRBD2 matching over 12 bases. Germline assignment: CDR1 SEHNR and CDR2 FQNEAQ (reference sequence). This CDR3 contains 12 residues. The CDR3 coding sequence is TGTGCCAGCAGCCTAGCGGGAGGGGGCAATATCTTC. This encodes CASSLAGGGNIF.

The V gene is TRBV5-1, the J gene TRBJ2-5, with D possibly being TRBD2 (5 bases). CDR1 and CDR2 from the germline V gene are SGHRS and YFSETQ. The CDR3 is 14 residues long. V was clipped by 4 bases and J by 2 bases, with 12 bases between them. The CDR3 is CASSSGSPQETQYF. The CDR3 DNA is TGCGCCAGCAGCAGCGGTTCCCCTCAAGAGACCCAGTACTTC.

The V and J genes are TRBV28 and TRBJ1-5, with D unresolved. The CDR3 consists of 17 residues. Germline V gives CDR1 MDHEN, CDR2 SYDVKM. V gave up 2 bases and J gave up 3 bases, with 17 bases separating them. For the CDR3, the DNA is TGTGCCAGCAGTTTACTAAATCGCGTGGGTTCCAATCAGCCCCAGCATTTT. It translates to CASSLLNRVGSNQPQHF.

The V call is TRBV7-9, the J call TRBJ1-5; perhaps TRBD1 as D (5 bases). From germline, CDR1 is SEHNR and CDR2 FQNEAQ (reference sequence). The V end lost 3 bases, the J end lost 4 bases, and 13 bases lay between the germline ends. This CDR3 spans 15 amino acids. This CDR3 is CASSFPSQVNQPQHF. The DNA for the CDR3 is TGTGCCAGCAGCTTCCCCTCACAGGTAAATCAGCCCCAGCATTTT.

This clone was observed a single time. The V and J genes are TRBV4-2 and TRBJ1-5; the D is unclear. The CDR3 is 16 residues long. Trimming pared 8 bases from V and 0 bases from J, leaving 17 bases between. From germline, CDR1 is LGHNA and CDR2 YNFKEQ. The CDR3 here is CASREGVGNSNQPQHF. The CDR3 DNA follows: TGTGCCAGCCGCGAGGGCGTGGGGAATAGCAATCAGCCCCAGCATTTT.

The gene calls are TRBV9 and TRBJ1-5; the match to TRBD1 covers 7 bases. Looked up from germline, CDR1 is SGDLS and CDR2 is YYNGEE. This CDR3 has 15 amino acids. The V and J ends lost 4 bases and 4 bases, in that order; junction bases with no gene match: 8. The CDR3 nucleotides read TGTGCCAGCAGCCCGGGGGACAGACCAAATCAGCCCCAGCATTTT. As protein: CASSPGDRPNQPQHF.

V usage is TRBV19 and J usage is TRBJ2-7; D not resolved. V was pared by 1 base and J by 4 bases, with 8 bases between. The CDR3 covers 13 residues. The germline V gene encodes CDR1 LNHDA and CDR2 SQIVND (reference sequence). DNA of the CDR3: TGTGCCAGTAGTATAGGGCCGGTATACGAGCAGTACTTC. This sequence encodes CASSIGPVYEQYF.

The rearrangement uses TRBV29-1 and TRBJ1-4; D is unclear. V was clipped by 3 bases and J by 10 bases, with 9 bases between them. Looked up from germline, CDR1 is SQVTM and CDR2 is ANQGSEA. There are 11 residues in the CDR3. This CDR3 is CSVEAGLKLFF. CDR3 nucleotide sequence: TGCAGCGTTGAGGCGGGCCTAAAACTGTTTTTT.

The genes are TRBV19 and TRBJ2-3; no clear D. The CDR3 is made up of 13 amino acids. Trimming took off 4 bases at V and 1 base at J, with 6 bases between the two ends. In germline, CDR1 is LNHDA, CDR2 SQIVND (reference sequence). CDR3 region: CASSTLRTDTQYF. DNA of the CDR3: TGTGCCAGTAGTACCCTACGCACAGATACGCAGTATTTT.

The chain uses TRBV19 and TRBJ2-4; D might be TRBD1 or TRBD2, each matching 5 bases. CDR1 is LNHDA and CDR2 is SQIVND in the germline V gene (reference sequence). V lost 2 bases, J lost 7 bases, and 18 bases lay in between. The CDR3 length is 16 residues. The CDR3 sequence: CASSIRGDAGRNIQYF. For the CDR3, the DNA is TGTGCCAGTAGTATACGAGGGGACGCTGGAAGGAACATTCAGTACTTC.

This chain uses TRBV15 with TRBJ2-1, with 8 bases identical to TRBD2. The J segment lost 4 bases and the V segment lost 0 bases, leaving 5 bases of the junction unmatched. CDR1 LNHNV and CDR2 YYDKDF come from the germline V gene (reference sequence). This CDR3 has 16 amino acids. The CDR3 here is CATSRDRTSGYNEQFF. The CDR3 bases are TGTGCCACCAGCAGAGATAGAACTAGCGGATACAATGAGCAGTTCTTC.

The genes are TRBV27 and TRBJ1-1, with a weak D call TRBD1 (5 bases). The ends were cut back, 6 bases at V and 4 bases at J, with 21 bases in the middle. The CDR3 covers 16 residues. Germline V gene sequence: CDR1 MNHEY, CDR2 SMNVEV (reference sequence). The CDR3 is CASSPSWGEMGTEAFF. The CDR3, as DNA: TGTGCCAGCAGCCCGAGCTGGGGGGAGATGGGCACTGAAGCTTTCTTT.

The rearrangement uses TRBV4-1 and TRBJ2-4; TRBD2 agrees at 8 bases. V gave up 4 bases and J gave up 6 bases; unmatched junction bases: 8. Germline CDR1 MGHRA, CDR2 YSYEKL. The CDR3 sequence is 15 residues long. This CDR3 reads CASSLRGGRGNIQYF. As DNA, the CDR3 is TGCGCCAGCAGCCTTCGGGGGGGCCGTGGAAACATTCAGTACTTC.

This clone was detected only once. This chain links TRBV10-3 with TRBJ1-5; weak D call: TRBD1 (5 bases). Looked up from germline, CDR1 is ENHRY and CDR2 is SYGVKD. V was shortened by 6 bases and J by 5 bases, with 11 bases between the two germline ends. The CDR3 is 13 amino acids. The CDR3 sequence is CAIRPGGDQPQHF. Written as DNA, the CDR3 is TGTGCCATCAGACCCGGGGGGGATCAGCCCCAGCATTTT.

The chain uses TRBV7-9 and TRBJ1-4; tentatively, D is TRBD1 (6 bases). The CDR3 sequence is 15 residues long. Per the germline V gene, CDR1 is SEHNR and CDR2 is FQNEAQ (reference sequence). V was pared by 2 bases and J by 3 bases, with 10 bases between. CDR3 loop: CASSLKQGPNEKLFF. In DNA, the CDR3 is TGTGCCAGCAGCTTAAAACAGGGACCTAATGAAAAACTGTTTTTT. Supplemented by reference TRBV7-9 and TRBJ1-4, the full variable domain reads DTGVSQNPRHKITKRGQNVTFRCDPISEHNRLYWYRQTLGQGPEFLTYFQNEAQLEKSRLLSDRFSAERPKGSFSTLEIQRTEQGDSAMYLCASSLKQGPNEKLFFGSGTQLSVL.

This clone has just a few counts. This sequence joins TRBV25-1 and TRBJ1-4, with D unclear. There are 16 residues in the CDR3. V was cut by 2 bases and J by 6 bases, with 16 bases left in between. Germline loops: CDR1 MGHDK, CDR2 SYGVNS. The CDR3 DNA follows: TGTGCCAGCAGTGAACATCGAGATCGGGAGGATGAAAAACTGTTTTTT. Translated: CASSEHRDREDEKLFF.

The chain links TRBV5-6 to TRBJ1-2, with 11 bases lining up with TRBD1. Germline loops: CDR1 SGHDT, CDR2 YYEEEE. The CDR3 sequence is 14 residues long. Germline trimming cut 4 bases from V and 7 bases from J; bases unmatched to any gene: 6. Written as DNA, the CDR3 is TGTGCCAGCAGCGTCGGGACAGGGGGTTTTGGCTACACCTTC. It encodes CASSVGTGGFGYTF.

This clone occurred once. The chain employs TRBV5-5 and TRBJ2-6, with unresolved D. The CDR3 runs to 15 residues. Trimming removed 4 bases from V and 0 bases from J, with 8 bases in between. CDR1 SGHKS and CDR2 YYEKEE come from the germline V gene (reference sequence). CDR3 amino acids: CASSQASSGANVLTF. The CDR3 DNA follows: TGTGCCAGCAGCCAAGCAAGCTCTGGGGCCAACGTCCTGACTTTC.

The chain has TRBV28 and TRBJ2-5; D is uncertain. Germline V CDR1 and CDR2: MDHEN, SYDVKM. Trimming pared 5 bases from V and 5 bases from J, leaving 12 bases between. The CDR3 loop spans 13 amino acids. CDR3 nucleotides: TGTGCCAGCAGTCGGTGGGTAGGGGAGACCCAGTACTTC. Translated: CASSRWVGETQYF.

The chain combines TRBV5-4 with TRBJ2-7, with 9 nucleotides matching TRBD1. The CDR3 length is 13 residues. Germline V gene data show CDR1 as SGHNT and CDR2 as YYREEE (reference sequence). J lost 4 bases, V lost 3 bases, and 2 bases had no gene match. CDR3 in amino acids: CASSYGQGYEQYF. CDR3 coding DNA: TGTGCCAGCAGCTATGGACAGGGGTACGAGCAGTACTTC.

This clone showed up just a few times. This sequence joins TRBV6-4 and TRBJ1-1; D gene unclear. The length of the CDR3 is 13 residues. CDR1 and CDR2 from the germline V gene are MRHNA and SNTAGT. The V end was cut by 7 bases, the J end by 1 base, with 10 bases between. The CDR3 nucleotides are TGTGCCAGCACGGAGGGAGAGAACACTGAAGCTTTCTTT. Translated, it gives CASTEGENTEAFF.

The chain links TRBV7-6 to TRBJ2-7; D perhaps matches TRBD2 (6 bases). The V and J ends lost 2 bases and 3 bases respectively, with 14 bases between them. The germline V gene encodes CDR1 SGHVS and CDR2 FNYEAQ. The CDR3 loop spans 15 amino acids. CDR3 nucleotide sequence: TGTGCCAGCAGCTTAAGGGGAGGTTTCCTCTACGAGCAGTACTTC. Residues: CASSLRGGFLYEQYF.